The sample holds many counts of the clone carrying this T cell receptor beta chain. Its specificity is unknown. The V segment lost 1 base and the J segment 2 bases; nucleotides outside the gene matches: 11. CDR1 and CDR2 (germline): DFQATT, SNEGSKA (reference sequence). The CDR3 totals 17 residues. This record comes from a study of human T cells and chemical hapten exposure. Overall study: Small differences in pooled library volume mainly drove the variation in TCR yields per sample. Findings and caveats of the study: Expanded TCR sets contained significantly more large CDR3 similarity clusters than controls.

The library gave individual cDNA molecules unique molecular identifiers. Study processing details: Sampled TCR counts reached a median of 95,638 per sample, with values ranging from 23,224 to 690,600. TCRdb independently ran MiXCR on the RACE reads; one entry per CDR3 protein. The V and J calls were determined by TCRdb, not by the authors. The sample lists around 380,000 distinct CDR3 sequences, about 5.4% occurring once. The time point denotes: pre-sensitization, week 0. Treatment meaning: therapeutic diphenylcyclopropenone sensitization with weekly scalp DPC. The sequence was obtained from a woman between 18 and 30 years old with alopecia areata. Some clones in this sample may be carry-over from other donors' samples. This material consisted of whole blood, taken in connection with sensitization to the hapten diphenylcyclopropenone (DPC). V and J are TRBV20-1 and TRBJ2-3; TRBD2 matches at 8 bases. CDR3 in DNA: TGCAGTGCTAGAGCCAGCGGGGGCCCGACTGTCACAGATACGCAGTATTTT. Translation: CSARASGGPTVTDTQYF.